Shown below are 18 T cell receptor beta chains from a single sample sequenced in a study of PD-1 blockade in classical Hodgkin lymphoma. The assay was immunoSEQ multiplex PCR, and TCRdb's table has in-frame clones only and misses some. The sample lists under 30,000 clones; around 83% were seen once. As for time point: cycle 4 day 1 (C4D1), after 5 to 7 weeks of nivolumab. With no exception, relapse followed autologous stem cell transplantation in all patients, and brentuximab vedotin exposure varied. Out of thawed PBMCs, magnetic negative selection purified CD4+ T cells. Material: CD4+ T cells from blood, obtained before the fourth cycle of nivolumab. These receptors came from a human donor with classical Hodgkin lymphoma.

This sequence joins TRBV2 and TRBJ2-5, with D possibly being TRBD2 (6 bases). The J call may be in error: the DNA end matches TRBJ2-7 better. The CDR3 runs 16 residues. Germline values: CDR1 SNHLY, CDR2 FYNNEI. The DNA for the CDR3 is TGTGCCAGCAACCGGGCGCCTGGCGGGGCATCCTACGAGCAGTACTTC. It translates to CASNRAPGGASYEQYF.

V usage is TRBV30 and J usage is TRBJ2-3, with unresolved D. Trimming took off 1 base at V and 0 bases at J, with 14 bases between the two ends. The length of the CDR3 is 16 residues. The germline gives CDR1 GTSNPN, CDR2 SVGIG (reference sequence). The chain's CDR3 is CAWSGVLGKSTDTQYF. The CDR3 bases are TGTGCCTGGAGTGGCGTTCTCGGAAAGAGCACAGATACGCAGTATTTT.

This chain uses TRBV7-3 with TRBJ2-3; no reliable D call. CDR3 length: 13 amino acids. The germline V gene encodes CDR1 SGHTA and CDR2 FQGTGA. The V end was cut by 5 bases, the J end by 6 bases, with 12 bases between. Here the CDR3 DNA reads TGTGCCAGCAGCGCCGAGTCATTTGATACGCAGTATTTT. It yields the protein CASSAESFDTQYF.

This clone was detected only a few times. CDR3 bases: TGTGCCAGCAGCCCCCGGGTCGATAATTCACCCCTCCACTTT. This encodes CASSPRVDNSPLHF. The rearrangement links TRBV7-6 to TRBJ1-6, with D unresolved. Per germline, CDR1 SGHVS and CDR2 FNYEAQ. V lost 5 bases and J 5 bases, leaving 10 bases between the germline ends. The CDR3 spans 14 residues.

The gene calls are TRBV10-3 and TRBJ2-1; 7 bases line up with TRBD2. CDR1 and CDR2 (germline): ENHRY, SYGVKD. The CDR3 covers 15 residues. The J segment lost 4 bases and the V segment lost 5 bases, leaving 8 bases of the junction unmatched. CDR3 coding DNA: TGTGCCATCAGTCCAACTAGCGCGTCATACAATGAGCAGTTCTTC. The encoded protein is CAISPTSASYNEQFF.

J is TRBJ1-4 and V is TRBV7-2, with D uncertain. This CDR3 is 13 amino acids long. V was cut by 6 bases and J by 5 bases, with 10 bases left in between. Germline V gives CDR1 SGHTA, CDR2 FQGNSA. The CDR3, as DNA: TGTGCCAGCAGTCTACAGCCAAATGAAAAACTGTTTTTT. This encodes CASSLQPNEKLFF.

The chain employs TRBV27 and TRBJ2-7, with TRBD1 as a possible D gene (6 bases). Germline loops: CDR1 MNHEY, CDR2 SMNVEV (reference sequence). There are 14 residues in the CDR3. V lost 1 base, J lost 2 bases, and 9 bases lay in between. CDR3 bases: TGTGCCAGCAGTTTATATGGACAGACCTACGAGCAGTACTTC. Its translation is CASSLYGQTYEQYF.

This rearrangement joins TRBV18 to TRBJ2-7; D possibly matches TRBD1 or TRBD2 (5 bases each). V was shortened by 0 bases and J by 0 bases, with 15 bases between the two germline ends. CDR1 and CDR2 from the germline V gene are KGHSH and LQKENI. The CDR3 spans 17 residues. The CDR3 is CASSPPLYAGSSYEQYF. CDR3 DNA sequence: TGTGCCAGCTCACCACCGCTCTACGCAGGGAGCTCCTACGAGCAGTACTTC.

This clone was observed a single time. The chain has TRBV9 and TRBJ2-3; 13 nucleotides match TRBD2. The CDR3 consists of 17 residues. J was trimmed by 4 bases and V by 4 bases; bases with no gene match: 9. CDR1 SGDLS and CDR2 YYNGEE come from the germline V gene. The CDR3 loop is CASSPRTSGSRSDTQYF. In DNA, the CDR3 is TGTGCCAGCAGCCCTCGGACTAGCGGGAGTCGGTCAGATACGCAGTATTTT.

V gene TRBV25-1 combines with J gene TRBJ2-5; D gene uncertain. CDR1 MGHDK and CDR2 SYGVNS come from the germline V gene. V was trimmed by 3 bases and J by 3 bases, leaving 8 bases between them. This CDR3 comprises 13 residues. The CDR3 protein is CASSELWKETQYF. The CDR3 region has the DNA TGTGCCAGCAGTGAGCTTTGGAAAGAGACCCAGTACTTC.

This rearrangement joins TRBV5-1 to TRBJ2-2; D possibly uses TRBD1 or TRBD2 (6 bases each). Germline CDR1 SGHRS, CDR2 YFSETQ. CDR3 length: 16 amino acids. The V and J ends lost 1 base and 4 bases respectively, with 14 bases between them. For the CDR3, the DNA is TGCGCCAGCAGCTTGAGTTGGGGGGCTGGCACCGGGGAGCTGTTTTTT. It yields the protein CASSLSWGAGTGELFF.

The rearrangement joins TRBV19 to TRBJ1-1; 9 positions match TRBD1. The V and J ends lost 10 bases and 8 bases, in that order; junction bases with no gene match: 2. Germline loops: CDR1 LNHDA, CDR2 SQIVND (reference sequence). The CDR3 has 10 residues. The CDR3 sequence: CATTGGEAFF. The CDR3 DNA is TGTGCCACCACAGGGGGCGAAGCTTTCTTT.

This rearrangement joins TRBV9 to TRBJ2-7; 8 nucleotides line up with TRBD2. After removal of 0 bases from V and 7 bases from J, the junction contained 6 bases not matched to a gene. CDR3 length: 14 amino acids. Germline CDR1 is SGDLS and CDR2 is YYNGEE. The CDR3 spells CASSVEAGVGEQYF. DNA of the CDR3: TGTGCCAGCAGCGTAGAAGCGGGGGTAGGTGAGCAGTACTTC.

The CDR3 DNA follows: TGCAGCGTCCGCGTGGGGCTACACGAGCAGTACTTC. This encodes CSVRVGLHEQYF. The chain has TRBV29-1 and TRBJ2-7, with TRBD1 as a possible D gene (5 bases). The germline CDR1 and CDR2 sequences are SQVTM and ANQGSEA. Deletions cut 6 bases from V and 5 bases from J, with 14 bases between. The CDR3 totals 12 residues.

The chain has TRBV10-3 and TRBJ1-5; tentatively, D is TRBD1 (5 bases). CDR3 length: 15 residues. Germline CDR1 is ENHRY and CDR2 is SYGVKD. Trimming left V 4 bases short and J 2 bases short, with 12 bases between. The CDR3 loop reads CAISVDRGGNQPQHF. DNA of the CDR3: TGTGCCATCAGTGTTGACAGAGGGGGCAATCAGCCCCAGCATTTT.

This clone occurred a few times. The chain uses TRBV28 and TRBJ2-7; the match to TRBD2 covers 16 bases. The CDR3 has 20 amino acids. V lost 7 bases, J lost 8 bases, and 23 bases stayed unmatched. CDR1 and CDR2 from the germline V gene are MDHEN and SYDVKM. The CDR3 is CASTPADIIPPGLAGGKQYF. CDR3 sequence (DNA): TGTGCCAGCACCCCGGCAGATATTATACCACCGGGACTAGCGGGGGGGAAGCAGTACTTC.

The genes are TRBV6-6 and TRBJ1-5; unclear D gene. V lost 2 bases to trimming and J lost 5 bases, with 10 bases between them. This CDR3 has 14 residues. Germline V gives CDR1 MNHNY, CDR2 SVGAGI (reference sequence). CDR3 sequence: CASSYLGGYQPQHF. The CDR3 DNA follows: TGTGCCAGCAGTTACCTGGGAGGGTATCAGCCCCAGCATTTT.

The chain joins TRBV5-1 to TRBJ2-7, with D perhaps being TRBD1 or TRBD2 (5 bases each). The CDR3 spans 17 residues. Trimming pared 0 bases from V and 5 bases from J, leaving 21 bases between. Germline assignment: CDR1 SGHRS and CDR2 YFSETQ. The CDR3 DNA reads as TGCGCCAGCAGCTTGGGGGTAACAGGACTCCCCCGCGACGAGCAGTACTTC. As protein: CASSLGVTGLPRDEQYF. Supplemented by reference TRBV5-1 and TRBJ2-7, the full variable domain reads KAGVTQTPRYLIKTRGQQVTLSCSPISGHRSVSWYQQTPGQGLQFLFEYFSETQRNKGNFPGRFSGRQFSNSRSEMNVSTLELGDSALYLCASSLGVTGLPRDEQYFGPGTRLTVT.